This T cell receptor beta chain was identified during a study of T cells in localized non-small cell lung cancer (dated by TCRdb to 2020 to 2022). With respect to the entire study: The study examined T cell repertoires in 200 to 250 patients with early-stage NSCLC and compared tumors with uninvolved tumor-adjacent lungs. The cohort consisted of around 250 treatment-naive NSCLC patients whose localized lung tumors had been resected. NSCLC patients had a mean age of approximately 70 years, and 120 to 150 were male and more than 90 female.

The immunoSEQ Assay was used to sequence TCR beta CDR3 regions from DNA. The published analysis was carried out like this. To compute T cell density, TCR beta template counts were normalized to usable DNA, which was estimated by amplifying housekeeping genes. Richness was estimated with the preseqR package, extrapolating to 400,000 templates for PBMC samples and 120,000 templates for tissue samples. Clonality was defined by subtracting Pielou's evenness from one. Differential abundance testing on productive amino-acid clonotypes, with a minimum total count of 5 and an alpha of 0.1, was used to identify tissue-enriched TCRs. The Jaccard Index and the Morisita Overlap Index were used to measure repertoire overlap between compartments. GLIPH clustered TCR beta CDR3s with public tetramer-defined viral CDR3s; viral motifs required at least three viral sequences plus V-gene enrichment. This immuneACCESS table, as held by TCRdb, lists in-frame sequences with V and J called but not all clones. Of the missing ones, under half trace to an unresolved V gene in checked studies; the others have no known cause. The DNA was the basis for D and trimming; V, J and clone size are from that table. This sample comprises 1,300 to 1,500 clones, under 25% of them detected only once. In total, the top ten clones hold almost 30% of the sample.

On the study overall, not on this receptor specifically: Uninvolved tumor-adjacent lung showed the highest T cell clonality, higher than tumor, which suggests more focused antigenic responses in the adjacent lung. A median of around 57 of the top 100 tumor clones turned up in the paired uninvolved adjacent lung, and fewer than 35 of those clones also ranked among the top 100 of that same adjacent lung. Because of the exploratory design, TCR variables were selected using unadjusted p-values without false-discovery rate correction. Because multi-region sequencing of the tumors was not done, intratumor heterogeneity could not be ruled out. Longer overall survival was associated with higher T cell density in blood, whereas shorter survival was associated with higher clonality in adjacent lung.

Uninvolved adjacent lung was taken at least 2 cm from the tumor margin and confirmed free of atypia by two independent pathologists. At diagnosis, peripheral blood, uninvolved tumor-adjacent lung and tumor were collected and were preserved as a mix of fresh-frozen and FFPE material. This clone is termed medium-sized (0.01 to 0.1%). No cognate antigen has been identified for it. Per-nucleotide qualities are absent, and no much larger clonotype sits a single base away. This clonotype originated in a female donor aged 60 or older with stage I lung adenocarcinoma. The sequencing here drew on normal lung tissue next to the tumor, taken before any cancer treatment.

CDR3 protein: CASSFWTGNEKLFF. Here is the DNA: TGTGCCAGCAGCTTCTGGACAGGTAATGAAAAACTGTTTTTT. The chain joins TRBV11-3 to TRBJ1-4, and 7 junction bases match TRBD1. For this chain, trimming is 3 bases at the V end and 4 bases at the J end, and the number of junction bases without a gene match is 2. CDR1 and CDR2, per the germline V gene, are SGHNT and YENEEA. The CDR3 goes from the cysteine to the phenylalanine over 14 residues. The entry retains the CDR3 DNA only, 42 bases that are in frame from base 1.